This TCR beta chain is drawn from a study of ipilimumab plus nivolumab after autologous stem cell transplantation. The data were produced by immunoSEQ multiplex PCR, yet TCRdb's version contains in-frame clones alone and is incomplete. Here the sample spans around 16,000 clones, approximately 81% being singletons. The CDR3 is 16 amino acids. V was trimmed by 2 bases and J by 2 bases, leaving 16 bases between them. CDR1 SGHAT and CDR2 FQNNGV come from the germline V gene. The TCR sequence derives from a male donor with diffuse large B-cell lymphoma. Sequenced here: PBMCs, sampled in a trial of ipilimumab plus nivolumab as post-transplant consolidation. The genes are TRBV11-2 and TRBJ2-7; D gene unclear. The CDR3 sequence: CASSLIRGVRAYEQYF. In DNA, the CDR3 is TGTGCCAGCAGCTTAATCCGTGGGGTCAGAGCCTACGAGCAGTACTTC.